This record concerns one T cell receptor (beta chain) sequence. The CDR3 extends over 14 amino acids. V lost 0 bases and J lost 6; bases outside the gene matches: 4. Germline V gene data show CDR1 as GTSNPN and CDR2 as SVGIG (reference sequence). The entry originates in a study of blood T cell repertoires in COVID-19. At the level of the study: Spain, Italy and the United States supplied samples that represented acute and convalescent COVID-19. In each case, the material was cDNA or gDNA derived from T cells, B-cell-depleted T cells, or PBMCs.

In the original analysis: For nucleated cells, counts were estimated from reference gene primer amplification. Sequencing was performed with immunoSEQ multiplex PCR; in TCRdb, only in-frame clones are kept and a portion is missing. The D gene and trimming were derived from the DNA, and the V and J assignments and clone size from that table. The sample includes around 25,000 clones, around 89% of them seen just once. The chain employs TRBV30 and TRBJ1-5; 8 bases agree with TRBD1. The TCR originated in a woman aged 60 to 75 with active COVID-19. What was sequenced was peripheral blood. CDR3 region: CAWSVSRGPQPQHF. In nucleotides, the CDR3 is TGTGCCTGGAGTGTCAGCAGGGGGCCTCAGCCCCAGCATTTT.